Following are 16 T cell receptor gamma chains from one sample sequenced in a study of gammadelta T cells in human blood. TCRdb reprocessed the RT-PCR reads through CATT. Among approximately 200 gamma-chain clones listed, about 63% were seen once. What was sequenced was non-Vgamma9Vdelta2 gamma-delta T cells from fetal blood. The source is a human fetus.

This clone is labeled as hyperexpanded (1% or more). Different DNA sequences within this sample yield the same CDR3. The rearrangement uses TRGV10 and TRGJ1 or TRGJ2. TRGV10 is an ORF; its function is uncertain. Germline trimming cut 8 bases from V and 2 bases from J; bases unmatched to any gene: 7. CDR3 length: 13 amino acids. The CDR3 DNA reads as TGTGCTGCGTGGGATTCCCATTATTATAAGAAACTCTTT. Its translation is CAAWDSHYYKKLF.

Points on this clone: With a far larger clone one base away, a read error is the likely cause. In the same sample, other DNA sequences code for this CDR3. This chain connects TRGV8 to TRGJP1. There are 14 residues in the CDR3. Looked up from germline, CDR1 is VENAVY and CDR2 is YDSYNSRV. CDR3 amino acids: CATWDHTTGWFKIF. DNA of the CDR3: TGTGCCACCTGGGATCATACAACTGGTTGGTTCAAGATATTT.

This clone appeared a single time. The protein that TCRdb holds for this DNA derives from a much larger clone and differs from the translated DNA at residue 3, which likely indicates a read error; the protein shown here is translated from the DNA. The chain combines TRGV5 with TRGJ1 or TRGJ2. CDR1 and CDR2 from the germline V gene are VINAFY and YDVSNSKD. The CDR3 is 12 residues long. CDR3 bases: TGTGCCTCCTGGGACAGTTATTATAAGAAACTCTTT. Its translation is CASWDSYYKKLF.

Comment on this clone: Possible read error: a much larger clone is one base away. V gene TRGV8 combines with J gene TRGJ1 or TRGJ2. The CDR3 sequence is 11 residues long. Germline CDR1 is VENAVY and CDR2 is YDSYNSRV. CDR3 sequence: CTTWDSFKKLF. CDR3 coding DNA: TGTACCACCTGGGATAGTTTTAAGAAACTCTTT.

As to this clone: It differs at one base from a far larger clone, so likely a read error. Other DNA sequences from this sample encode an identical CDR3 as well. This chain links TRGV5 with TRGJ1 or TRGJ2. The V gene's germline CDR1 is VINAFY and CDR2 YDVSNSKD. This CDR3 contains 13 residues. DNA for the CDR3: TGTGCGACCTGGGACAGGCCGTATTATAAGAAACTCTTT. Its translation is CATWDRPYYKKLF.

Note on this clone: TCRdb pairs this DNA with a much larger clone's protein that differs at residue 9, likely a read error; the protein shown was translated from the DNA. The genes are TRGV2 and TRGJP2. The germline V gene has CDR1 EGSNGY and CDR2 YDSYNSKV. The CDR3 is 13 residues long. The chain's CDR3 is CATWDGGDGIKTF. The CDR3 region has the DNA TGTGCCACCTGGGACGGTGGTGATGGGATCAAGACGTTT.

On this clone: TCRdb's protein, taken from a much larger clone, differs from this DNA's translation at residue 10, likely owing to a read error; the protein displayed comes from the DNA. The genes are TRGV10 and TRGJP1. TRGV10 counts as an open reading frame of uncertain function. CDR3 length: 13 amino acids. CDR3: CAAWDSTGWLKIF. CDR3 nucleotide sequence: TGTGCTGCGTGGGATTCCACTGGTTGGTTAAAGATATTT.

Worth noting for this clone: The translation of this DNA and the TCRdb protein of a much larger clone differ at residue 3, probably owing to a read error; the protein shown here is translated from the DNA. This chain connects TRGV5 to TRGJ1 or TRGJ2. The CDR3 spans 14 residues. The germline CDR1 and CDR2 sequences are VINAFY and YDVSNSKD. The CDR3 protein is CAPWDRLSYYKKLF. The CDR3 nucleotides read TGTGCCCCCTGGGACAGGCTGAGTTATTATAAGAAACTCTTT.

As concerns this clone: A read error is the likely source, as a far larger clone sits one nucleotide away. The gene calls are TRGV5 and TRGJ1 or TRGJ2. CDR1 is VINAFY, CDR2 YDVSNSKD, per germline. The junction had 5 bases not matched to a gene; V was cut back by 0 bases and J by 6 bases. This CDR3 spans 13 amino acids. CDR3 amino acids: CATWDRRAYKKLF. CDR3 DNA: TGTGCCACCTGGGACAGGCGTGCTTATAAGAAACTCTTT.

This clone ranks as large (0.1 to 1%). V is TRGV10 and J is TRGJ1 or TRGJ2. Being an ORF, TRGV10 has a function that is uncertain. This CDR3 has 9 amino acids. V was clipped by 10 bases and J by 5 bases; unmatched bases: 0. CDR3 residues: CAAYYKKLF. The DNA of the CDR3 is TGTGCTGCGTATTATAAGAAACTCTTT.

This clone was seen more than once but under ten times. It differs at one base from a far larger clone, so likely a read error. The genes are TRGV3 and TRGJP. The CDR3 spans 17 residues. The germline CDR1 and CDR2 sequences are VTNTFY and YDVSTARD (reference sequence). Germline trimming cut 0 bases from V and 7 bases from J; bases unmatched to any gene: 6. The CDR3 region is CATWDRPGELGKKIKVF. The DNA of the CDR3 is TGTGCCACCTGGGACAGGCCAGGTGAGTTGGGCAAAAAAATCAAGGTATTT.

Comment on this clone: TCRdb's protein, taken from a much larger clone, differs from this DNA's translation at residue 3, likely owing to a read error; the protein displayed comes from the DNA. The gene calls are TRGV5 and TRGJ1 or TRGJ2. This CDR3 comprises 13 residues. The germline V gene has CDR1 VINAFY and CDR2 YDVSNSKD. Written as DNA, the CDR3 is TGTGCCTCCTGGGACAGGCCGGGATATAAGAAACTCTTT. This sequence encodes CASWDRPGYKKLF.

In regard to this clone: The protein recorded in TCRdb matches a much larger clone and deviates from this DNA's translation at residue 11, suggesting a read error; the protein here is obtained by translating the DNA. V usage is TRGV5 and J usage is TRGJ1 or TRGJ2. Germline-derived CDR1 and CDR2 are VINAFY and YDVSNSKD. The CDR3 consists of 13 residues. The CDR3 DNA sequence: TGTGCCACCTGGGACAGGCCGTATTATAAGAATCTCTTT. It encodes CATWDRPYYKNLF.

Details on this clone: TCRdb's protein, taken from a much larger clone, differs from this DNA's translation at residue 5, likely owing to a read error; the protein displayed comes from the DNA. The gene calls are TRGV10 and TRGJ1 or TRGJ2. TRGV10 is identified as an open reading frame with a role that is uncertain. The CDR3 contains 12 residues. V was pared by 7 bases and J by 2 bases, with 3 bases of the junction left unmatched. CDR3 loop: CAAWYYYYKKLF. The CDR3 DNA is TGTGCTGCGTGGTATTATTATTATAAGAAACTCTTT.

Note on this clone: TCRdb records a much larger clone's protein for this DNA, with a difference at residue 11 that likely arises from a read error; the protein given is the translation of the DNA. The chain uses TRGV5 and TRGJ1 or TRGJ2. Per germline, CDR1 VINAFY and CDR2 YDVSNSKD. The CDR3 spans 13 residues. The CDR3 region is CATWDRPGYKRLF. The CDR3 bases are TGTGCCACCTGGGACAGGCCGGGATATAAGAGACTCTTT.

Notes on this clone: A read error likely explains why the TCRdb protein, taken from a much larger clone, differs from this DNA's translation at residue 7; the protein shown is translated from the DNA. The rearrangement uses TRGV4 and TRGJP1. Germline values: CDR1 EGSTGY, CDR2 YDSYTSSV. This CDR3 comprises 13 residues. The J segment lost 7 bases and the V segment lost 1 base, leaving 3 bases of the junction unmatched. CDR3 in DNA: TGTGCCACCTGGGATGGCATTGGTTGGTTCAAGATATTT. Its protein is CATWDGIGWFKIF.